This TCR beta chain was sequenced for a study of T cell responses to AZD1222 COVID-19 vaccine. At the level of the study: Second-dose intervals of approximately 4 or approximately 12 weeks were pooled. Regarding the study as a whole: In a largely white British group with more females than males, clonal diversity was possibly underestimated. Spike-spanning, vaccine-associated CD4 TCRs were dominant at 160-218 and 743-854.

The CDR3 consists of 15 residues. The germline V and J ends were trimmed by 5 bases and 2 bases, with 15 bases remaining between them. CDR1 and CDR2 from the germline V gene are MDHEN and SYDVKM. Sequencing used immunoSEQ multiplex PCR; TCRdb keeps in-frame clones, though not all of them. The data contain approximately 90,000 clones, just over 85% of them singletons. As for this clone: Antigen unknown.

The chain links TRBV28 to TRBJ1-2, with a tentative D call TRBD1 (5 bases). The sequenced sample was peripheral blood, obtained on day 0 of AZD1222 vaccination. The TCR comes from an adult in good health. The CDR3 spells CASSTGLGTNYGYTF. For the CDR3, the DNA is TGTGCCAGCAGTACAGGCCTCGGAACGAACTATGGCTACACCTTC.